This T cell receptor (beta chain) appears in the sequencing data of a study of cytomegalovirus exposure and HLA in healthy donors. Study-level information: Counted in an early data release were 75 million to 85 million unique TCRs from HLA-typed donors.

The J segment lost 7 bases and the V segment lost 8 bases, leaving 1 base of the junction unmatched. The germline V gene encodes CDR1 MNHEY and CDR2 SMNVEV (reference sequence). CDR3 length equals 11 residues. The PCR used 60 Vbeta and 13 Jbeta primers. Sequenced by immunoSEQ multiplex PCR; TCRdb stores in-frame clones only, minus some. The table lists around 150,000 clones, around three quarters of them singletons. The gene calls are TRBV27 and TRBJ2-1, with 8 bases identical to TRBD2. The sequenced sample was PBMCs. The source is a man in his forties in good health and CMV-seronegative. DNA for the CDR3: TGTGCCAGCCTAGCGGGTAATGAGCAGTTCTTC. It specifies CASLAGNEQFF.